The clone carrying this T cell receptor beta chain appeared many times. Its target is unknown. Patients with uncontrolled infections, other autoimmune diseases, pregnancy or lactation were excluded. This specimen comes from a study of T cells in Graves' hyperthyroidism and ophthalmopathy. RNA transcripts yielded amplified TCR beta CDR3 regions. First-round RT-PCR targeting the TCR CDR3 was performed with the HTBI primer set. From the multiplex PCR reads, TCRdb called clonotypes with MiXCR, one entry per CDR3 protein. Found here are fewer than 300,000 distinct CDR3 sequences, roughly 15% of them singletons; the top ten hold more than 30%. The CDR3 is 13 amino acids. With 4 bases removed from V and 6 bases from J, the gap between germline ends came to 9 bases. The germline V gene encodes CDR1 LGHDT and CDR2 YNNKEL (reference sequence). Study-wide findings and caveats: Blood held most thyroid clonotypes expanded above 0.001 frequency. Before onset, by a median of approximately 6.8 months, the model predicted ophthalmopathy.

This sequence joins TRBV3-1 and TRBJ2-2, with D possibly being TRBD1 (6 bases). The clonotype originates from a woman between 45 and 65 years old with Graves' hyperthyroidism that later progressed to Graves' ophthalmopathy. Specimen: blood. CDR3 nucleotides: TGTGCCAGCAGCCTACAGGGTGCCGGGGAGCTGTTTTTT. Translating it yields CASSLQGAGELFF.